The 30 T cell receptor beta chains below come from one sample, sequenced in a study of blood T cell repertoires in COVID-19. TCRdb's copy holds only in-frame clones and misses some; the assay was immunoSEQ multiplex PCR. This table has 250,000 to 300,000 clones, around 90% appearing once. The specimen was peripheral blood. The receptors originated from a woman between 45 and 65 years old who had recovered from COVID-19.

The genes are TRBV18 and TRBJ1-3, with 7 bases fitting TRBD1. The ends lost 3 bases at V and 4 bases at J; junction bases unmatched: 6. Germline V gene sequence: CDR1 KGHSH, CDR2 LQKENI. The CDR3 has 15 residues. The CDR3 sequence: CASSPREGGGNTIYF. In DNA, the CDR3 is TGTGCCAGCTCACCCCGCGAAGGGGGCGGAAACACCATATATTTT.

CDR3 region: CASSQGGEQYF. The CDR3 DNA is TGTGCCAGCAGTCAGGGGGGCGAGCAGTACTTC. J is TRBJ2-7 and V is TRBV7-9, with a possible D match to TRBD1 (7 bases). V was shortened by 6 bases and J by 6 bases, with 9 bases between the two germline ends. This CDR3 is 11 amino acids long. The germline V gene has CDR1 SEHNR and CDR2 FQNEAQ (reference sequence).

The chain joins TRBV9 to TRBJ2-1; TRBD2 is a possible D gene (5 bases). Germline CDR1 reads SGDLS; CDR2 reads YYNGEE. CDR3 size: 15 residues. Trimming removed 0 bases from V and 3 bases from J, with 10 bases in between. The CDR3 region is CASSVVSGNYNEQFF. CDR3 nucleotides: TGTGCCAGCAGCGTAGTCAGCGGTAACTACAATGAGCAGTTCTTC.

This chain uses TRBV7-2 with TRBJ2-7, with D maybe TRBD1 (6 bases). V was cut by 4 bases and J by 1 base, with 11 bases left in between. The germline CDR1 and CDR2 sequences are SGHTA and FQGNSA. The CDR3 loop spans 14 amino acids. The CDR3 nucleotides are TGTGCCAGCAGCTGGGGGCCCCTTTCCTACGAGCAGTACTTC. Protein sequence: CASSWGPLSYEQYF.

CDR3 DNA sequence: TGTGCCAGCAGTTTAAAGGGGACTATGAACACTGAAGCTTTCTTT. This translates into CASSLKGTMNTEAFF. V and J are TRBV27 and TRBJ1-1; the D gene is possibly TRBD1 (5 bases). Germline CDR1 MNHEY, CDR2 SMNVEV (reference sequence). The CDR3 spans 15 residues. Trimming took off 2 bases at V and 0 bases at J, with 10 bases between the two ends.

Here the CDR3 DNA reads TGTGCCAGCAGCCAAGTGGGCAGGGCTAACTATGGCTACACCTTC. It encodes CASSQVGRANYGYTF. This sequence joins TRBV3-1 (or the pseudogene TRBV3-2) and TRBJ1-2; D may be TRBD1 (5 bases). The germline V and J ends were trimmed by 1 base and 0 bases, with 9 bases remaining between them. Germline V lookup: CDR1 LGHDT, CDR2 YNNKEL (reference sequence). CDR3 size: 15 residues.

This clone was seen only once. The chain uses TRBV21-1 and TRBJ1-4. TRBV21-1 is marked as a pseudogene. CDR3 size: 14 residues. The CDR3 reads CASSRKLEDGKLFF. CDR3 DNA: TGTGCCAGCAGCAGAAAGCTGGAGGACGGAAAACTGTTTTTT.

The rearrangement links TRBV29-1 to TRBJ2-7; 7 nucleotides align to TRBD2. The CDR3 has 13 amino acids. Looked up from germline, CDR1 is SQVTM and CDR2 is ANQGSEA. The trim removed 5 bases at V and 2 bases at J, leaving 6 bases unmatched. The CDR3 DNA reads TGCAGCGTTTTTGCGGGGGAAACCTACGAGCAGTACTTC. This gives the protein CSVFAGETYEQYF.

The chain employs TRBV7-2 and TRBJ1-6, with no clear D. V was trimmed by 10 bases and J by 1 base, leaving 11 bases between them. CDR1 is SGHTA, CDR2 FQGNSA, per germline. The CDR3 totals 14 residues. In DNA form, the CDR3 reads TGTGCCACCTCCGCGGGTTCCTATAATTCACCCCTCCACTTT. This translates into CATSAGSYNSPLHF.

The V and J genes are TRBV28 and TRBJ2-1, with 15 bases identical to TRBD2. This CDR3 region has 16 residues. CDR1 MDHEN and CDR2 SYDVKM come from the germline V gene. Trimming took 6 bases from V and 8 from J; bases not matched to a gene: 8. CDR3 residues: CASRRRTSGRVYEQFF. DNA for the CDR3: TGTGCCAGCAGAAGACGGACTAGCGGGAGGGTTTATGAGCAGTTCTTC. Looking up the rest from reference TRBV28 and TRBJ2-1 gives the full variable domain: DVKVTQSSRYLVKRTGEKVFLECVQDMDHENMFWYRQDPGLGLRLIYFSYDVKMKEKGDIPEGYSVSREKKERFSLILESASTNQTSMYLCASRRRTSGRVYEQFFGPGTRLTVL.

This chain joins TRBV7-2 and TRBJ2-7, with D possibly TRBD1 on 6 matching bases. The length of the CDR3 is 15 residues. Germline V gene data show CDR1 as SGHTA and CDR2 as FQGNSA. V was cut by 4 bases and J by 2 bases, with 15 bases left in between. In DNA, the CDR3 is TGTGCCAGCAGCTCCTTGACAGGTCCCCCCTACGAGCAGTACTTC. It codes for CASSSLTGPPYEQYF.

The genes are TRBV9 and TRBJ1-1; no definite D call. CDR3 size: 15 residues. V lost 3 bases, J lost 1 base, and 13 bases lay in between. Germline CDR1 reads SGDLS; CDR2 reads YYNGEE. As DNA, the CDR3 is TGTGCCAGCAGCGCAAAAGCACTTAAGAACACTGAAGCTTTCTTT. Amino acids: CASSAKALKNTEAFF. Based on the CDR3 plus reference TRBV9 and TRBJ1-1, the full variable domain is DSGVTQTPKHLITATGQRVTLRCSPRSGDLSVYWYQQSLDQGLQFLIQYYNGEERAKGNILERFSAQQFPDLHSELNLSSLELGDSALYFCASSAKALKNTEAFFGQGTRLTVV.

The chain couples TRBV28 to TRBJ1-6, with D maybe TRBD1 (6 bases). Germline assignment: CDR1 MDHEN and CDR2 SYDVKM. V was trimmed by 4 bases and J by 13 bases, leaving 11 bases between them. The CDR3 is 12 amino acids. As DNA, the CDR3 is TGTGCCAGCAGTTCTAACAGGGCCCCCCTCCACTTT. It encodes CASSSNRAPLHF.

The chain employs TRBV7-8 and TRBJ2-7; D is unclear. Germline lookup yields CDR1 SGHVS and CDR2 FQNEAQ. The V and J ends lost 0 bases and 10 bases respectively, with 7 bases between them. CDR3 size: 11 residues. In nucleotides, the CDR3 is TGTGCCAGCAGCTTAGCAACATTTCAGTACTTC. Translating it yields CASSLATFQYF. Based on the CDR3 plus reference TRBV7-8 and TRBJ2-7, the full variable domain is GAGVSQSPRYKVAKRGQDVALRCDPISGHVSLFWYQQALGQGPEFLTYFQNEAQLDKSGLPSDRFFAERPEGSVSTLKIQRTQQEDSAVYLCASSLATFQYFGPGTRLTVT.

The V gene is TRBV9, the J gene TRBJ2-1, with 11 positions matching TRBD2. With V trimmed by 4 bases and J by 6 bases, 6 bases remained unmatched. The V gene's germline CDR1 is SGDLS and CDR2 YYNGEE. The length of the CDR3 is 15 residues. The CDR3 spells CASSLLAGDSNEQFF. DNA for the CDR3: TGTGCCAGCAGCCTACTAGCGGGAGATAGCAATGAGCAGTTCTTC.

This clone was recorded a few times. The chain joins TRBV19 to TRBJ2-2; 9 nucleotides agree with TRBD1. This CDR3 region has 14 residues. CDR1 LNHDA and CDR2 SQIVND come from the germline V gene (reference sequence). The J segment lost 6 bases and the V segment lost 5 bases, leaving 4 bases of the junction unmatched. CDR3 protein: CASSPRTGAGELFF. Here the CDR3 DNA reads TGTGCCAGTAGTCCCCGGACAGGGGCCGGGGAGCTGTTTTTT.

V usage is TRBV2 and J usage is TRBJ1-1; 9 bases fit TRBD1. After removal of 5 bases from V and 8 bases from J, the junction contained 9 bases not matched to a gene. CDR3 size: 14 residues. Germline V gene sequence: CDR1 SNHLY, CDR2 FYNNEI. DNA of the CDR3: TGTGCCAGCAGTCTTACAGGGGGCGGATCAGAAGCTTTCTTT. As protein: CASSLTGGGSEAFF.

The rearrangement uses TRBV25-1 and TRBJ1-6; TRBD1 might be the D (5 bases). V lost 3 bases to trimming and J lost 0 bases, with 9 bases between them. Germline lookup yields CDR1 MGHDK and CDR2 SYGVNS. This CDR3 spans 16 amino acids. The CDR3 loop reads CASSETGDSYNSPLHF. The DNA of the CDR3 is TGTGCCAGCAGTGAGACGGGGGACTCCTATAATTCACCCCTCCACTTT.

The chain employs TRBV19 and TRBJ1-4, with 9 bases fitting TRBD1. The V segment lost 5 bases and the J segment 9 bases; nucleotides outside the gene matches: 10. CDR3 size: 15 residues. Germline CDR1 LNHDA, CDR2 SQIVND (reference sequence). This CDR3 is CASSFRDRVDKKLFF. CDR3 nucleotide sequence: TGTGCCAGTAGTTTCCGGGACAGGGTAGATAAAAAACTGTTTTTT.

This chain uses TRBV24-1 with TRBJ2-1; TRBD1 matches 7 bases. The CDR3 spans 15 residues. Per germline, CDR1 KGHDR and CDR2 SFDVKD. V lost 6 bases to trimming and J lost 3 bases; unmatched junction nucleotides: 7. The CDR3 DNA is TGTGCCACCAGTCGGAGCAGGGGGTACTACAATGAGCAGTTCTTC. It codes for CATSRSRGYYNEQFF.

This chain connects TRBV19 to TRBJ1-1; no firm D call. V shed 2 bases and J shed 0 bases, with 7 bases lying between them. Germline-derived CDR1 and CDR2 are LNHDA and SQIVND (reference sequence). This CDR3 spans 14 amino acids. The CDR3 loop reads CASSISLMNTEAFF. The CDR3 bases are TGTGCCAGTAGTATAAGCCTTATGAACACTGAAGCTTTCTTT.

This clone was seen a few times. The chain couples TRBV6-2 or TRBV6-3 to TRBJ2-7, with D maybe TRBD1 (6 bases). Germline V gives CDR1 MNHEY, CDR2 SVGEGT. Trimming removed 4 bases from V and 6 bases from J, with 13 bases in between. The CDR3 is 13 residues long. In DNA, the CDR3 is TGTGCCAGCAGTTCCAATACAGGGTCCGAGCAGTACTTC. As protein: CASSSNTGSEQYF.

This chain joins TRBV5-1 and TRBJ2-3; possibly TRBD2 for D (6 bases). V lost 0 bases and J lost 11, with 7 bases in between. The CDR3 consists of 11 residues. Germline V gives CDR1 SGHRS, CDR2 YFSETQ. CDR3 sequence (DNA): TGCGCCAGCAGCTTGGTGGGGGGGCAGTATTTT. As protein: CASSLVGGQYF.

V and J are TRBV7-3 and TRBJ2-6; possibly TRBD2 for D (6 bases). Germline V gene lookup returns CDR1 SGHTA and CDR2 FQGTGA. The CDR3 has 14 amino acids. V was clipped by 7 bases and J by 0 bases, with 7 bases between them. The CDR3 region has the DNA TGTGCCAGCAAGCGGGCCTCTGGGGCCAACGTCCTGACTTTC. It yields the protein CASKRASGANVLTF.

The chain employs TRBV6-2 or TRBV6-3 and TRBJ1-2; 12 nucleotides align to TRBD1. This CDR3 is 18 amino acids long. Germline V CDR1 and CDR2: MNHEY, SVGEGT. J gave up 2 bases and V 6 bases, and 13 bases lay outside the gene matches. The CDR3 bases are TGTGCCAGCAGCAGAAACCCGGGACAGGGGGCGAAAAACTATGGCTACACCTTC. Encoded protein: CASSRNPGQGAKNYGYTF.

V and J are TRBV7-2 and TRBJ1-4; unclear D gene. Trimming took off 6 bases at V and 5 bases at J, with 13 bases between the two ends. This CDR3 has 14 amino acids. CDR1 SGHTA and CDR2 FQGNSA come from the germline V gene. DNA for the CDR3: TGTGCCAGCAGAACCGGGTTAAACAATGAAAAACTGTTTTTT. Residues: CASRTGLNNEKLFF.

The chain combines TRBV5-4 with TRBJ1-6; D uncertain. Trimming pared 1 base from V and 7 bases from J, leaving 9 bases between. Germline V lookup: CDR1 SGHNT, CDR2 YYREEE (reference sequence). The CDR3 contains 14 residues. CDR3 DNA sequence: TGTGCCAGCAGCTTGCGGGCGGGGAATTCACCCCTCCACTTT. It yields the protein CASSLRAGNSPLHF.

The genes are TRBV5-1 and TRBJ2-2; 8 nucleotides match TRBD2. V gave up 0 bases and J gave up 0 bases; unmatched junction bases: 4. There are 17 residues in the CDR3. Germline CDR1 SGHRS, CDR2 YFSETQ. Here the CDR3 reads CASSLDPAGANTGELFF. The CDR3 DNA is TGCGCCAGCAGCTTGGATCCAGCGGGGGCGAACACCGGGGAGCTGTTTTTT.

The chain recombines TRBV18 with TRBJ1-3; D gene ambiguous. With 9 bases removed from V and 0 bases from J, the gap between germline ends came to 9 bases. CDR3 size: 13 residues. The germline V gene has CDR1 KGHSH and CDR2 LQKENI. In nucleotides, the CDR3 is TGTGCCAGTCGCGGGGACTCTGGAAACACCATATATTTT. Translating gives CASRGDSGNTIYF.

The chain is built from TRBV19 and TRBJ2-1, with 14 bases matching TRBD2. The CDR3 runs 18 residues. Germline V gene lookup returns CDR1 LNHDA and CDR2 SQIVND (reference sequence). V was pared by 8 bases and J by 3 bases, with 12 bases of the junction left unmatched. CDR3 region: CASSTYGTSGSVYNEQFF. The CDR3 nucleotides are TGTGCCAGTTCCACTTACGGGACTAGCGGGAGCGTCTACAATGAGCAGTTCTTC.